This T cell receptor beta chain is from a study of control samples from healthy donors and cancer patients. Germline loops: CDR1 LNHDA, CDR2 SQIVND (reference sequence). This CDR3 region has 13 residues. The ends were cut back, 5 bases at V and 4 bases at J, with 11 bases in the middle. Profiling relied on immunoSEQ multiplex PCR, and the TCRdb table lists in-frame clones only, not all of them. Of about 73,000 clones listed, 94% are singletons. The chain employs TRBV19 and TRBJ1-1; D perhaps matches TRBD1 (5 bases). The source is a woman aged 40 to 49 in good health. What was sequenced was blood. The CDR3 reads CASSLGRGTEAFF. The DNA for the CDR3 is TGTGCCAGTAGTCTGGGGCGCGGCACTGAAGCTTTCTTT.